These 12 T cell receptor beta chains originate from one sample sequenced in a study of blood T cell repertoires in COVID-19. Method: immunoSEQ multiplex PCR; TCRdb's copy keeps in-frame clones and lacks some. The data contain 65,000 to 80,000 clones, approximately 90% of them seen just once; the ten biggest clones take up roughly 3%. The material sequenced was peripheral blood. These TCRs come from a man between 65 and 85 years old with active or convalescent COVID-19.

The chain joins TRBV10-3 to TRBJ1-5; 7 bases align to TRBD1. V was pared by 6 bases and J by 7 bases, with 12 bases of the junction left unmatched. Per the germline V gene, CDR1 is ENHRY and CDR2 is SYGVKD. The CDR3 totals 15 residues. The CDR3, as DNA: TGTGCCATCAGCAAGGACAGGTCAAGCGGCCAGCCCCAGCATTTT. This sequence encodes CAISKDRSSGQPQHF.

CDR3 bases: TGTGCCAGCAGCTTAGGAGGGGGACAGGGGAATCAGCCCCAGCATTTT. It yields the protein CASSLGGGQGNQPQHF. The rearrangement links TRBV7-2 to TRBJ1-5, with TRBD1 matching 10 bases. CDR1 is SGHTA and CDR2 is FQGNSA in the germline V gene. The V and J ends lost 1 base and 4 bases, in that order; junction bases with no gene match: 4. The CDR3 spans 16 residues.

This clone was observed a few times. The CDR3 loop reads CASRGLNGGNEQFF. DNA for the CDR3: TGTGCCAGCAGAGGCCTGAACGGGGGGAATGAGCAGTTCTTC. This sequence joins TRBV5-4 and TRBJ2-1, with 7 bases that match TRBD2. CDR3 size: 14 residues. The V gene's germline CDR1 is SGHNT and CDR2 YYREEE (reference sequence). The V gene end was trimmed by 5 bases and the J gene end by 7 bases; junction bases not matched to a gene: 9.

V gene TRBV6-5 combines with J gene TRBJ1-4; 10 bases match TRBD1. CDR1 and CDR2 (germline): MNHEY, SVGAGI. This CDR3 comprises 15 residues. J was trimmed by 7 bases and V by 5 bases; bases with no gene match: 7. The CDR3 nucleotides are TGTGCCAGCAGTCTTTCGGACAGGGGGGGTGAAAAACTGTTTTTT. Its translation: CASSLSDRGGEKLFF.

The CDR3 reads CASSEQALTGYEQYF. CDR3 coding DNA: TGTGCCAGCAGTGAGCAAGCCCTGACTGGCTACGAGCAGTACTTC. This chain joins TRBV6-1 and TRBJ2-7, with D unresolved. Trimming shortened V by 3 bases and J by 3 bases, and 15 bases separated the two germline ends. Germline V CDR1 and CDR2: MNHNS, SASEGT. The CDR3 sequence is 15 residues long.

The V and J genes are TRBV19 and TRBJ2-1; TRBD2 matches at 9 bases. V shed 6 bases and J 15 bases; nucleotides not matched to a gene: 6. This CDR3 spans 11 amino acids. Germline lookup yields CDR1 LNHDA and CDR2 SQIVND (reference sequence). The CDR3 sequence is CASSSGLATFF. CDR3 coding DNA: TGTGCCAGTAGCTCCGGACTAGCGACGTTCTTC.

This chain uses TRBV5-1 with TRBJ1-5; D may be TRBD1 (5 bases). Germline CDR1 and CDR2: SGHRS and YFSETQ. The ends were cut back, 2 bases at V and 2 bases at J, with 14 bases in the middle. The CDR3 sequence is 16 residues long. This CDR3 reads CASSLGQGTGNQPQHF. Written as DNA, the CDR3 is TGCGCCAGCAGCTTAGGGCAGGGAACCGGCAATCAGCCCCAGCATTTT.

The gene calls are TRBV30 and TRBJ2-1; D is uncertain. The germline V gene has CDR1 GTSNPN and CDR2 SVGIG (reference sequence). CDR3 length: 11 amino acids. Trimming left V 0 bases short and J 8 bases short, with 5 bases between. The CDR3 protein is CAWSVTHEQFF. DNA of the CDR3: TGTGCCTGGAGTGTAACTCATGAGCAGTTCTTC.

CDR3 region: CASSTHRAAGGYTF. The CDR3 bases are TGTGCCAGCAGCACCCACAGAGCCGCGGGGGGCTACACCTTC. The V and J genes are TRBV11-2 and TRBJ1-2; D ambiguous. Germline loops: CDR1 SGHAT, CDR2 FQNNGV. The CDR3 contains 14 residues. V was pared by 5 bases and J by 8 bases, with 18 bases between.

This clone occurred once. The rearrangement uses TRBV19 and TRBJ2-6, with D possibly TRBD1 on 5 matching bases. The CDR3 is 13 residues long. Germline lookup yields CDR1 LNHDA and CDR2 SQIVND (reference sequence). V was trimmed by 5 bases and J by 4 bases, leaving 6 bases between them. DNA for the CDR3: TGTGCCAGTAGTCGACAGGGGGCCAACGTCCTGACTTTC. Encoded protein: CASSRQGANVLTF.

This chain links TRBV19 with TRBJ2-1; 7 bases are shared with TRBD1. The CDR3 totals 14 residues. V was pared by 6 bases and J by 3 bases, with 5 bases of the junction left unmatched. CDR1 LNHDA and CDR2 SQIVND come from the germline V gene (reference sequence). Written as DNA, the CDR3 is TGTGCCAGTAGGGGACAGCCGAGCTACAATGAGCAGTTCTTC. It translates to CASRGQPSYNEQFF.

The rearrangement joins TRBV5-1 to TRBJ2-1; unclear D gene. The length of the CDR3 is 13 residues. Germline CDR1 SGHRS, CDR2 YFSETQ. V was trimmed by 0 bases and J by 4 bases, leaving 5 bases between them. CDR3 in DNA: TGCGCCAGCAGCTTGGACAGTTACAATGAGCAGTTCTTC. It specifies CASSLDSYNEQFF.